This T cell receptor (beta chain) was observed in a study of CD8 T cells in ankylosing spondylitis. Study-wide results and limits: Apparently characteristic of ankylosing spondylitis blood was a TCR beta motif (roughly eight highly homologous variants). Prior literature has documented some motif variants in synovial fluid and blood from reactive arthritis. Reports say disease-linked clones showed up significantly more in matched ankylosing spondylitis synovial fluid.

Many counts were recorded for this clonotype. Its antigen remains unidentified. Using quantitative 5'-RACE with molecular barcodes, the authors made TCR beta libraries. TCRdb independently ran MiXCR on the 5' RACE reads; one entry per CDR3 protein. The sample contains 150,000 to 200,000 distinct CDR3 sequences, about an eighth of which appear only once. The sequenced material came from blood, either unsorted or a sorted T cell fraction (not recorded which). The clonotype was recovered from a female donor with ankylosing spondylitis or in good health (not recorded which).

The CDR3: CASSYSTDTQYF. The CDR3 DNA is TGTGCCAGCAGTTACAGCACAGATACGCAGTATTTT. The chain has TRBV2 and TRBJ2-3; D unclear. Germline CDR1 SNHLY, CDR2 FYNNEI. The CDR3 consists of 12 residues. V was trimmed by 5 bases and J by 0 bases, leaving 3 bases between them.